This T cell receptor beta chain was recorded in a study of T cells in localized non-small cell lung cancer (dated by TCRdb to the early 2020s). A note on the overall study: The study examined T cell repertoires in roughly 240 patients with early-stage NSCLC and compared tumors with uninvolved tumor-adjacent lungs. The cohort consisted of approximately 240 treatment-naive NSCLC patients whose localized lung tumors had been resected. A mean age of around 66 years was recorded for the NSCLC patients, of whom 129 were male and about 100 were female.

At diagnosis, peripheral blood, uninvolved tumor-adjacent lung and tumor were collected and were preserved as a mix of fresh-frozen and FFPE material. For TCR repertoire profiling, the blood samples were analyzed as peripheral blood mononuclear cells. TCR beta CDR3 regions were sequenced from DNA using the immunoSEQ Assay. The paper's data handling went like this. To compute T cell density, TCR beta template counts were normalized to usable DNA, which was estimated by amplifying housekeeping genes. Using the preseqR package, richness was estimated by extrapolating to 120,000 templates for tissue samples and 400,000 templates for PBMC samples. Clonality was defined by subtracting Pielou's evenness from one. Tissue-enriched TCRs were identified by differential abundance testing using productive amino-acid clonotypes, minimum total count 5 and alpha 0.1. Repertoire overlap between compartments was quantified with the Jaccard Index and Morisita Overlap Index. GLIPH grouped TCR beta CDR3s together with public tetramer-defined viral CDR3s, and a viral motif had to include at least three viral sequences and show V-gene enrichment. Not all clones reach the TCRdb copy of this immuneACCESS table, which keeps in-frame sequences only. Checked studies attribute under half of the gap to unresolved V genes and leave the rest unexplained. D and trimming come from the DNA, and the V and J calls and clone size come from that table. Present in this sample are 30,000 or so clones, roughly nine tenths of which were seen just once. The ten largest clones represent 10% of the sample.

Comments on this clone: Which antigen it targets is not known. Per-base quality was not reported, and no clone a single base away is much larger than it.

Study-wide conclusions, independent of this receptor: Since the design was exploratory, TCR variables were selected using unadjusted p-values with no false-discovery rate correction. The highest T cell clonality was observed in uninvolved tumor-adjacent lung, where clonality exceeded that of tumor, suggesting that antigenic responses were more focused in uninvolved tumor-adjacent lung. A median of 57 of the top 100 tumor clones were detected in paired uninvolved adjacent lung, and some 30 of these tumor clones were also found among the top 100 clones of the paired uninvolved adjacent lung. Longer overall survival was associated with higher T cell density in blood, whereas shorter survival was associated with higher clonality in adjacent lung. Because multi-region tumor sequencing was not performed, intratumor heterogeneity could not be ruled out.

The sequencing used peripheral blood, collected before any cancer treatment. This clonotype originated in a woman aged 40-75 years with stage I lung adenocarcinoma.

DNA sequence: TGTGCCAGCACTGGGCAGGGGGTGAGCACAGATACGCAGTATTTT. It translates as CASTGQGVSTDTQYF. The rearranged chain carries TRBV2 and TRBJ2-3, with 7 bases matching TRBD1. Taken from cysteine to phenylalanine, the CDR3 has 15 residues. The CDR3 DNA has 45 bases and is translated from base 1. Germline trimming: 7 bases from V, 0 bases from J; junction bases outside gene matches: 7. CDR1 SNHLY and CDR2 FYNNEI were looked up in the germline V gene.